The 27 T cell receptor beta chains in this list originate from one sample, sequenced in a study of blood T cells in healthy people across ages. Together with a sample-barcoded 5' primer, a J-beta primer mix was included in a second PCR lasting about 6 to 11 cycles. Using its own MiXCR run on the 5' RACE reads, TCRdb lists one record per CDR3 protein. The sample lists over 500,000 distinct CDR3 sequences; 52% were seen once. Sequences were obtained from blood. Receptors originate from a woman older than 75 in good health.

Note on this clonotype: Possible read error: a much larger clone is one base away. V and J are TRBV4-2 and TRBJ2-5; 11 nucleotides agree with TRBD2. Gene TRBJ2-4 matches the end of the DNA better, so the J call may be wrong. The CDR3 loop spans 15 amino acids. The germline V gene encodes CDR1 LGHNA and CDR2 YNFKEQ. CDR3 DNA: TGTGCCAGCAGCCGCCTAGCGGGAGGTAAAAACATTCAGTACTTC. It specifies CASSRLAGGKNIQYF.

This chain connects TRBV7-8 to TRBJ1-4; no definite D call. The V end lost 3 bases, the J end lost 5 bases, and 16 bases lay between the germline ends. The CDR3 loop spans 16 amino acids. CDR1 is SGHVS and CDR2 is FQNEAQ in the germline V gene. CDR3 DNA sequence: TGTGCCAGCAGCTTTAGGCCGAACGCTGGGAATGAAAAACTGTTTTTT. It specifies CASSFRPNAGNEKLFF. The complete variable domain, with remaining parts taken from reference TRBV7-8 and TRBJ1-4, reads GAGVSQSPRYKVAKRGQDVALRCDPISGHVSLFWYQQALGQGPEFLTYFQNEAQLDKSGLPSDRFFAERPEGSVSTLKIQRTQQEDSAVYLCASSFRPNAGNEKLFFGSGTQLSVL.

This clonotype was detected only a few times. The rearrangement uses TRBV7-9 and TRBJ1-4; 7 bases are a match to TRBD1. Germline V gives CDR1 SEHNR, CDR2 FQNEAQ (reference sequence). This CDR3 has 14 residues. V shed 4 bases, J shed 7 bases, and the junction held 6 bases outside the gene matches. The CDR3 spells CASSYDREGEKLFF. Written as DNA, the CDR3 is TGTGCCAGCAGCTACGACAGGGAGGGTGAAAAACTGTTTTTT.

This clonotype was detected many times. The rearrangement links TRBV7-6 to TRBJ2-4, with D maybe TRBD2 (6 bases). Trimming removed 5 bases at V and 8 bases at J, with 7 bases between. The CDR3 spans 11 residues. In germline, CDR1 is SGHVS, CDR2 FNYEAQ. The CDR3 DNA reads TGTGCCAGCAGCCCGGGAGACATTCAGTACTTC. This codes for CASSPGDIQYF.

This clonotype was recorded many times. This chain connects TRBV20-1 to TRBJ2-7; no reliable D call. V was pared by 1 base and J by 7 bases, with 11 bases between. This CDR3 has 12 amino acids. Germline V gene data show CDR1 as DFQATT and CDR2 as SNEGSKA (reference sequence). This CDR3 is CSARVWGGEQYF. In DNA form, the CDR3 reads TGCAGTGCTAGAGTTTGGGGTGGGGAGCAGTACTTC.

This clonotype was counted ten times or more. V and J are TRBV18 and TRBJ2-7, with a tentative D call TRBD1 (5 bases). This CDR3 region has 17 residues. Per the germline V gene, CDR1 is KGHSH and CDR2 is LQKENI. Between the trimmed V and J ends, which lost 3 bases and 6 bases, there was a span of 24 bases. The CDR3 region is CASSPSTGSLAVGEQYF. The CDR3 bases are TGTGCCAGCTCACCCTCCACAGGTAGCCTCGCCGTCGGCGAGCAGTACTTC.

The CDR3 DNA is TGCAGCGTCCCCTTGCTAGCGGGGGGCCAGGATGAGCAGTTCTTC. Translation gives CSVPLLAGGQDEQFF. The chain has TRBV29-1 and TRBJ2-1, with 11 bases matching TRBD2. The CDR3 length is 15 residues. The germline gives CDR1 SQVTM, CDR2 ANQGSEA. J gave up 8 bases and V 6 bases, and 12 bases lay outside the gene matches.

Concerning this clonotype: This may arise from a read error, as a much more abundant clone is one base away. V gene TRBV7-9 combines with J gene TRBJ2-7, with TRBD1 matching over 8 bases. The CDR3 covers 16 residues. The V segment lost 3 bases and the J segment 5 bases; nucleotides outside the gene matches: 12. The germline CDR1 and CDR2 sequences are SEHNR and FQNEAQ (reference sequence). The CDR3 here is CASSLVLDRESHEQYF. The DNA for the CDR3 is TGTGCCAGCAGCTTGGTTCTGGACAGGGAGTCACACGAGCAGTACTTC.

A few counts support this clonotype. One end of the junction varies from germline; a read error may be responsible. The CDR3, as DNA: TGTGCCGGCAGCTTAGGTTCGGGTTATGGCTACACCTTC. This gives the protein CAGSLGSGYGYTF. The rearrangement links TRBV7-8 to TRBJ1-2; D not certain. Per the germline V gene, CDR1 is SGHVS and CDR2 is FQNEAQ. This CDR3 is built from 13 residues.

Many counts were recorded for this clonotype. The chain employs TRBV27 and TRBJ1-6; 7 bases agree with TRBD1. The CDR3 covers 16 residues. The ends lost 4 bases at V and 8 bases at J; junction bases unmatched: 11. Germline CDR1 is MNHEY and CDR2 is SMNVEV (reference sequence). The CDR3 DNA follows: TGTGCCAGCAGTTCCCGTAGGGGGCTCGGTGATTCACCCCTCCACTTT. Translating gives CASSSRRGLGDSPLHF.

The chain carries TRBV29-1 and TRBJ1-5; D is ambiguous. CDR3 size: 12 residues. Germline loops: CDR1 SQVTM, CDR2 ANQGSEA. The germline V and J ends were trimmed by 4 bases and 3 bases, with 7 bases remaining between them. The CDR3 coding sequence is TGCAGCGTTGCAGAATTCAATCAGCCCCAGCATTTT. It is translated as CSVAEFNQPQHF.

This clonotype was seen a few times. Relative to the germline gene, one junction end is altered; a read error may explain this. The chain carries TRBV5-1 and TRBJ1-2; 9 bases align to TRBD1. Germline loops: CDR1 SGHRS, CDR2 YFSETQ. The CDR3 runs to 14 residues. In DNA form, the CDR3 reads TGCGCCAGCAACTTGGGGACAGGGCCCTATGGCTACACCTTC. Amino acid sequence: CASNLGTGPYGYTF.

This clonotype was recorded once. The chain uses TRBV3-1 and TRBJ2-1; 7 nucleotides align to TRBD2. CDR1 is LGHDT and CDR2 is YNNKEL in the germline V gene (reference sequence). This CDR3 is built from 15 residues. The ends lost 0 bases at V and 9 bases at J; junction bases unmatched: 8. CDR3 sequence: CASSQDIIPGGEQFF. The CDR3 DNA is TGTGCCAGCAGCCAAGATATAATCCCGGGAGGTGAGCAGTTCTTC.

The genes are TRBV12-3 or TRBV12-4 and TRBJ1-6, with D possibly TRBD1 on 5 matching bases. Trimming left V 4 bases short and J 7 bases short, with 14 bases between. CDR3 size: 15 residues. CDR3 in DNA: TGTGCCAGCAGTTGGCCGGGCGGGGCGAATTCACCCCTCCACTTT. This codes for CASSWPGGANSPLHF.

The chain uses TRBV21-1 and TRBJ2-3. TRBV21-1 corresponds to a pseudogene. The CDR3 contains 15 residues. This chain's CDR3 is CASSKEVGGADTQYF. CDR3 sequence (DNA): TGTGCCAGCAGCAAAGAGGTAGGAGGCGCAGATACGCAGTATTTT.

The chain links TRBV6-2 or TRBV6-3 to TRBJ2-5; perhaps D is TRBD1 or TRBD2 (5 bases each). Gene TRBJ2-4 matches the end of the DNA better, so the J call may be wrong. Germline V gene data show CDR1 as MNHEY and CDR2 as SVGEGT. This CDR3 comprises 15 residues. The CDR3 protein is CASSYTKRDDDIQYF. The DNA for the CDR3 is TGTGCCAGCAGTTACACTAAGAGGGACGATGACATTCAGTACTTC.

This clonotype occurred once. The V and J genes are TRBV28 and TRBJ2-1; D is undetermined. The CDR3 consists of 14 residues. V lost 7 bases and J lost 4, with 14 bases in between. CDR1 is MDHEN, CDR2 SYDVKM, per germline. The CDR3 sequence: CASILQASYNEQFF. The DNA of the CDR3 is TGTGCCAGCATCCTACAAGCCTCTTACAATGAGCAGTTCTTC.

V and J are TRBV7-2 and TRBJ2-1; D remains ambiguous. The CDR3 is made up of 15 amino acids. V was cut by 1 base and J by 4 bases, with 11 bases left in between. Germline V gene lookup returns CDR1 SGHTA and CDR2 FQGNSA. The CDR3 sequence: CASSLVSPAYNEQFF. CDR3 coding DNA: TGTGCCAGCAGCTTAGTGTCCCCCGCGTACAATGAGCAGTTCTTC.

The V call is TRBV7-9, the J call TRBJ2-7; D remains unclear. This CDR3 has 12 residues. The germline V gene has CDR1 SEHNR and CDR2 FQNEAQ (reference sequence). V lost 7 bases, J lost 5 bases, and 12 bases lay in between. The CDR3 bases are TGTGCCAGCAACGACGCTACGGACGAGCAGTACTTC. Translated: CASNDATDEQYF.

This clonotype appeared once. The chain combines TRBV7-2 with TRBJ1-2, with 10 bases lining up with TRBD1. Trimming at V came to 2 bases and at J to 2 bases, leaving 5 bases not matched to a gene. Germline CDR1 is SGHTA and CDR2 is FQGNSA. The CDR3 spans 16 residues. The chain's CDR3 is CASSLIRDRGNYGYTF. CDR3 nucleotides: TGTGCCAGCAGCTTAATACGGGACAGGGGAAACTATGGCTACACCTTC.

With respect to this clonotype: This could be a read error, since a much larger clone is one nucleotide away. The gene calls are TRBV7-8 and TRBJ2-1; D unresolved. This CDR3 has 14 amino acids. V lost 5 bases to trimming and J lost 3 bases, with 11 bases between them. Germline-derived CDR1 and CDR2 are SGHVS and FQNEAQ. CDR3 region: CASSLDPIYNEQFF. The CDR3 region has the DNA TGTGCCAGCAGCCTTGATCCCATCTACAATGAGCAGTTCTTC.

The genes are TRBV3-1 and TRBJ1-6; TRBD1 is a possible D gene (6 bases). The V gene's germline CDR1 is LGHDT and CDR2 YNNKEL (reference sequence). There are 15 residues in the CDR3. Trimming took 0 bases from V and 10 from J, leaving 13 bases between them. The CDR3 is CASSQDTQGNSPLHF. DNA for the CDR3: TGTGCCAGCAGCCAAGATACACAGGGAAACTCACCCCTCCACTTT.

The chain combines TRBV11-2 with TRBJ1-4; D uncertain. The CDR3 is 13 residues long. Germline V lookup: CDR1 SGHAT, CDR2 FQNNGV. V lost 5 bases to trimming and J lost 10 bases, with 14 bases between them. Written as DNA, the CDR3 is TGTGCCAGCAGCGGGCCTCCAATCGGAAAACTGTTTTTT. Its translation is CASSGPPIGKLFF.

The chain links TRBV20-1 to TRBJ1-5; TRBD1 agrees at 7 bases. The CDR3 spans 8 residues. Germline CDR1 DFQATT, CDR2 SNEGSKA (reference sequence). The V and J ends lost 5 bases and 15 bases, in that order; junction bases with no gene match: 1. For the CDR3, the DNA is TGCAGTGCTGGGGACAGGCATTTT. It is translated as CSAGDRHF.

Concerning this clonotype: A read error may explain this, as a much larger clone is one base away. The CDR3 coding sequence is TGCAGTGCAACTATTAGAACAGGGGACGGCACAGATACGCAGTATTTT. The encoded protein is CSATIRTGDGTDTQYF. This chain links TRBV20-1 with TRBJ2-3, with 7 bases matching TRBD1. V shed 6 bases and J 1 base; nucleotides not matched to a gene: 13. The CDR3 covers 16 residues. Germline assignment: CDR1 DFQATT and CDR2 SNEGSKA (reference sequence).

The chain couples TRBV2 to TRBJ2-2; D gene unclear. CDR3 length: 15 amino acids. V shed 1 base and J shed 4 bases, with 10 bases lying between them. Per the germline V gene, CDR1 is SNHLY and CDR2 is FYNNEI. In DNA, the CDR3 is TGTGCCAGCAGTGAAGGTTGGAGCCTCACCGGGGAGCTGTTTTTT. It yields the protein CASSEGWSLTGELFF.

This clonotype was observed at least ten times. The chain joins TRBV6-4 to TRBJ2-1, with D perhaps matching TRBD1 or TRBD2 (6 bases each). The CDR3 length is 15 residues. Germline CDR1 is MRHNA and CDR2 is SNTAGT. V was clipped by 8 bases and J by 5 bases, with 19 bases between them. The CDR3 sequence is CASGGRSTCDNEQFF. The CDR3 DNA is TGTGCCAGCGGGGGGCGGAGTACTTGCGACAATGAGCAGTTCTTC.